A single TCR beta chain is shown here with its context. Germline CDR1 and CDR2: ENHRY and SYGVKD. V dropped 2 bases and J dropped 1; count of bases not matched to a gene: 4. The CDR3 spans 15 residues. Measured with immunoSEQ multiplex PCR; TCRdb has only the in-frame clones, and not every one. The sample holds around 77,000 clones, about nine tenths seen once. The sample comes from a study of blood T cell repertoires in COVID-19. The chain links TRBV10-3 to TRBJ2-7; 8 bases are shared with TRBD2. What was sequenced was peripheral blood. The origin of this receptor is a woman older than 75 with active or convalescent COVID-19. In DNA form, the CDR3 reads TGTGCCATCAGTGAGGCGGGGGGCGGGTCCTACGAGCAGTACTTC. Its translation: CAISEAGGGSYEQYF.